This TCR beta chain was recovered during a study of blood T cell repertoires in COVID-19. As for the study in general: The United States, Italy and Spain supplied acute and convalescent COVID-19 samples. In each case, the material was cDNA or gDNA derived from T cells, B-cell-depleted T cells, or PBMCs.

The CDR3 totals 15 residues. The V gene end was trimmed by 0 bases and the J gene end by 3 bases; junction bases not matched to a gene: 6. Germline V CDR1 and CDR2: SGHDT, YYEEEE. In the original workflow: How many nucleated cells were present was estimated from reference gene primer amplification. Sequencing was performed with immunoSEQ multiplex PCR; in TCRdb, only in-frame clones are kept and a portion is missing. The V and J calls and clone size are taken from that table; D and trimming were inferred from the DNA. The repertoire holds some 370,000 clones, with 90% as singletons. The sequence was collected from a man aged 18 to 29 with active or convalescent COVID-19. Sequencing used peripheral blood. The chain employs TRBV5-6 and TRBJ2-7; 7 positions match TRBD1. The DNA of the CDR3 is TGTGCCAGCAGCTTGGCCCCGGGACAGATCTACGAGCAGTACTTC. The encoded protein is CASSLAPGQIYEQYF.